The rows below give T cell receptor beta chains drawn from one sample of a study of regulatory T cells in long-lasting Graves disease. From the multiplex PCR reads, TCRdb called clonotypes with MiXCR, one entry per CDR3 protein. Of some 320,000 distinct CDR3 sequences in the sample, about 18% were seen once. Sequencing was performed on peripheral blood mononuclear cells (PBMCs), taken at new diagnosis, from a patient treated with antithyroid drugs. The receptors shown here come from a female donor with Graves disease. Each CDR3 is given with its conserved first and last residue. Each record gives: clone size, D gene, V gene, J gene, CDR3 protein, CDR3 DNA. A D gene is named only where the DNA matches it firmly. Clone size is shown for a subset of rows, as once, few, many or a class of expanded clone.

abundance: -; d_gene: -; v_gene: TRBV29-1; j_gene: TRBJ1-2; CDR3aa: CSVEQEYGYTF; CDR3nt: TGCAGCGTTGAACAAGAATATGGCTACACCTTC
abundance: many; d_gene: TRBD2; v_gene: TRBV11-3; j_gene: TRBJ2-7; CDR3aa: CASSPPGGNHEQYF; CDR3nt: TGTGCCAGCAGCCCCCCGGGGGGGAACCACGAGCAGTACTTC
abundance: many; d_gene: -; v_gene: TRBV11-1; j_gene: TRBJ2-5; CDR3aa: CASSSQTLKETQYF; CDR3nt: TGTGCCAGCAGCTCTCAGACCCTTAAAGAGACCCAGTACTTC
abundance: many; d_gene: -; v_gene: TRBV5-1; j_gene: TRBJ2-1; CDR3aa: CASSLFLEGDEQFF; CDR3nt: TGCGCCAGCAGCTTGTTCTTAGAAGGGGATGAGCAGTTCTTC
abundance: many; d_gene: TRBD2; v_gene: TRBV12-3/TRBV12-4; j_gene: TRBJ2-7; CDR3aa: CASSLTSGRATQYF; CDR3nt: TGTGCCAGCAGCCTAACTAGCGGGAGGGCCACGCAGTACTTC
abundance: many; d_gene: -; v_gene: TRBV19; j_gene: TRBJ2-1; CDR3aa: CASTGTQYNEQFF; CDR3nt: TGTGCCAGTACCGGGACACAATACAATGAGCAGTTCTTC
abundance: -; d_gene: -; v_gene: TRBV18; j_gene: TRBJ1-1; CDR3aa: CASSPVSKNTEAFF; CDR3nt: TGTGCCAGCTCACCAGTCAGCAAGAACACTGAAGCTTTCTTT
abundance: many; d_gene: -; v_gene: TRBV6-1; j_gene: TRBJ1-5; CDR3aa: CASSEWGGGEPQHF; CDR3nt: TGTGCCAGCAGTGAATGGGGGGGCGGGGAGCCCCAGCATTTT
abundance: -; d_gene: TRBD2; v_gene: TRBV5-1; j_gene: TRBJ2-1; CDR3aa: CASRYIAGTTYNEQFF; CDR3nt: TGCGCCAGCAGATACATAGCGGGAACTACTTACAATGAGCAGTTCTTC
abundance: many; d_gene: -; v_gene: TRBV28; j_gene: TRBJ1-2; CDR3aa: CASSQGQHYGYTF; CDR3nt: TGTGCCAGCAGTCAGGGACAACACTATGGCTACACCTTC
abundance: -; d_gene: -; v_gene: TRBV7-2; j_gene: TRBJ1-1; CDR3aa: CASSLGGGTMNTEAFF; CDR3nt: TGTGCCAGCAGCCTAGGCGGCGGGACCATGAACACTGAAGCTTTCTTT
abundance: many; d_gene: -; v_gene: TRBV7-3; j_gene: TRBJ2-6; CDR3aa: CASSPLGGGANVLTF; CDR3nt: TGTGCCAGCAGCCCACTGGGTGGCGGGGCCAACGTCCTGACTTTC
abundance: few; d_gene: -; v_gene: TRBV27; j_gene: TRBJ2-7; CDR3aa: CASMGGAYEQYF; CDR3nt: TGTGCCAGCATGGGGGGTGCGTACGAGCAGTACTTC
abundance: -; d_gene: -; v_gene: TRBV6-1; j_gene: TRBJ1-1; CDR3aa: CASSTEASF; CDR3nt: TGTGCCAGCAGCACTGAAGCTTCCTTT
abundance: many; d_gene: -; v_gene: TRBV5-1; j_gene: TRBJ2-7; CDR3aa: CASSSALGGALDEQYF; CDR3nt: TGCGCCAGCAGCTCCGCCTTAGGGGGGGCACTGGACGAGCAGTACTTC
abundance: many; d_gene: -; v_gene: TRBV11-2; j_gene: TRBJ2-7; CDR3aa: CASSLIQGGYEQYF; CDR3nt: TGTGCCAGCAGCTTAATCCAGGGGGGTTACGAGCAGTACTTC
abundance: many; d_gene: -; v_gene: TRBV2; j_gene: TRBJ2-2; CDR3aa: CASRVGELFF; CDR3nt: TGTGCCAGCAGAGTCGGGGAGCTGTTTTTT
abundance: -; d_gene: TRBD2; v_gene: TRBV20-1; j_gene: TRBJ2-1; CDR3aa: CSARKWLAGSDEQFF; CDR3nt: TGCAGTGCTAGAAAGTGGTTAGCGGGATCCGATGAGCAGTTCTTC
abundance: many; d_gene: -; v_gene: TRBV13; j_gene: TRBJ2-7; CDR3aa: CASSLRAKTPYEQYF; CDR3nt: TGTGCCAGCAGCCTGAGGGCCAAAACCCCCTACGAGCAGTACTTC
abundance: -; d_gene: -; v_gene: TRBV18; j_gene: TRBJ2-5; CDR3aa: CDSSPGETQYF; CDR3nt: TGTGACAGCTCACCAGGAGAGACCCAGTACTTC
abundance: many; d_gene: TRBD1; v_gene: TRBV19; j_gene: TRBJ1-5; CDR3aa: CASSTPWTGDWDQPQHF; CDR3nt: TGTGCCAGTAGTACCCCCTGGACAGGTGATTGGGATCAGCCCCAGCATTTT
abundance: many; d_gene: -; v_gene: TRBV5-1; j_gene: TRBJ1-1; CDR3aa: CASSGNREAFF; CDR3nt: TGCGCCAGCAGCGGGAACAGGGAAGCTTTCTTT
abundance: few; d_gene: -; v_gene: TRBV19; j_gene: TRBJ1-5; CDR3aa: CASSTLGGGKSRPQHF; CDR3nt: TGTGCCAGTAGCACCCTCGGGGGGGGGAAGTCACGGCCCCAGCATTTT
abundance: many; d_gene: TRBD1; v_gene: TRBV11-3; j_gene: TRBJ1-6; CDR3aa: CASRDRANSPLHF; CDR3nt: TGTGCCAGCCGGGACAGGGCCAATTCACCCCTCCACTTT
abundance: many; d_gene: TRBD2; v_gene: TRBV12-3/TRBV12-4; j_gene: TRBJ2-1; CDR3aa: CASSPGTKFNEQFF; CDR3nt: TGTGCCAGCAGTCCGGGGACTAAATTTAATGAGCAGTTCTTC
abundance: many; d_gene: -; v_gene: TRBV7-9; j_gene: TRBJ1-1; CDR3aa: CASSPPEETEAFF; CDR3nt: TGTGCCAGCAGCCCGCCCGAGGAAACTGAAGCTTTCTTT
abundance: -; d_gene: -; v_gene: TRBV19; j_gene: TRBJ1-1; CDR3aa: CASSMGGRGQEAFF; CDR3nt: TGTGCCAGTAGTATGGGGGGAAGGGGACAAGAAGCTTTCTTT
abundance: -; d_gene: -; v_gene: TRBV20-1; j_gene: TRBJ1-4; CDR3aa: CSANRATNEKLFF; CDR3nt: TGCAGTGCCAACAGGGCAACTAATGAAAAACTGTTTTTT
abundance: -; d_gene: -; v_gene: TRBV3-1; j_gene: TRBJ2-2; CDR3aa: CASSRNPSTGELFF; CDR3nt: TGTGCCAGCAGCCGCAACCCGTCCACCGGGGAGCTGTTTTTT
abundance: -; d_gene: TRBD1; v_gene: TRBV24-1; j_gene: TRBJ2-5; CDR3aa: CATSDPGQGTETQCF; CDR3nt: TGTGCCACCAGTGATCCGGGACAGGGGACAGAGACCCAGTGCTTC
abundance: -; d_gene: TRBD1; v_gene: TRBV2; j_gene: TRBJ2-7; CDR3aa: CASLSGGNEQYF; CDR3nt: TGTGCCAGCCTGTCAGGGGGAAACGAGCAGTACTTC
abundance: many; d_gene: TRBD1; v_gene: TRBV19; j_gene: TRBJ1-1; CDR3aa: CASIRTGGAGEAFF; CDR3nt: TGTGCCAGTATACGGACAGGGGGCGCGGGTGAAGCTTTCTTT
abundance: many; d_gene: -; v_gene: TRBV12-5; j_gene: TRBJ2-5; CDR3aa: CASGHFGGQETQYF; CDR3nt: TGTGCTAGTGGCCATTTTGGGGGTCAAGAGACCCAGTACTTC
abundance: many; d_gene: -; v_gene: TRBV7-9; j_gene: TRBJ1-2; CDR3aa: CASSKPGRSSRGYTF; CDR3nt: TGTGCCAGCAGCAAGCCGGGACGGAGTTCGAGGGGCTACACCTTC
abundance: many; d_gene: -; v_gene: TRBV5-1; j_gene: TRBJ2-3; CDR3aa: CASSLSSSSTDTQYF; CDR3nt: TGCGCCAGCAGCTTAAGCTCGTCTAGCACAGATACGCAGTATTTT
abundance: few; d_gene: TRBD2; v_gene: TRBV7-9; j_gene: TRBJ2-5; CDR3aa: CASSQGLAIETQYF; CDR3nt: TGTGCCAGCAGCCAAGGACTAGCGATAGAGACCCAGTACTTC
abundance: -; d_gene: -; v_gene: TRBV19; j_gene: TRBJ2-3; CDR3aa: CASSPPPGWPGDTQYF; CDR3nt: TGTGCCAGTAGTCCTCCTCCGGGTTGGCCTGGAGATACGCAGTATTTT
abundance: many; d_gene: TRBD2; v_gene: TRBV2; j_gene: TRBJ2-5; CDR3aa: CASSSSGRRETQYF; CDR3nt: TGTGCCAGCAGTTCTAGCGGGAGAAGGGAGACCCAGTACTTC
abundance: -; d_gene: -; v_gene: TRBV11-1; j_gene: TRBJ1-2; CDR3aa: CASSRDRVSGYTF; CDR3nt: TGTGCCAGCAGCCGGGACCGCGTGAGTGGCTACACCTTC
abundance: many; d_gene: TRBD2; v_gene: TRBV29-1; j_gene: TRBJ2-3; CDR3aa: CSAEGSGSGNTQYF; CDR3nt: TGCAGCGCTGAGGGTAGCGGGAGCGGGAATACGCAGTATTTT
abundance: many; d_gene: TRBD1; v_gene: TRBV18; j_gene: TRBJ2-1; CDR3aa: CASSPGDRGVNDEQFF; CDR3nt: TGTGCCAGCTCACCGGGGGACAGGGGAGTTAACGATGAGCAGTTCTTC
abundance: many; d_gene: -; v_gene: TRBV10-3; j_gene: TRBJ2-3; CDR3aa: CAISEASTDTQYF; CDR3nt: TGTGCCATCAGTGAGGCAAGCACAGATACGCAGTATTTT
abundance: -; d_gene: -; v_gene: TRBV25-1; j_gene: TRBJ2-7; CDR3aa: CATSISNEQYF; CDR3nt: TGTGCAACGTCGATTTCCAACGAGCAGTACTTC
abundance: -; d_gene: -; v_gene: TRBV5-1; j_gene: TRBJ1-3; CDR3aa: CASSSIMSSGNTIYF; CDR3nt: TGCGCCAGCAGCTCCATAATGAGCTCTGGAAACACCATATATTTT
abundance: few; d_gene: TRBD2; v_gene: TRBV12-5; j_gene: TRBJ2-5; CDR3aa: CASGQAGAETQYF; CDR3nt: TGTGCTAGTGGCCAAGCGGGGGCTGAGACCCAGTACTTC
abundance: -; d_gene: -; v_gene: TRBV5-1; j_gene: TRBJ2-3; CDR3aa: CASSFLWTHGTQYF; CDR3nt: TGCGCCAGCAGCTTCCTTTGGACCCACGGTACGCAGTATTTT
abundance: few; d_gene: -; v_gene: TRBV27; j_gene: TRBJ2-1; CDR3aa: CASTPAGAYNEQFF; CDR3nt: TGTGCCAGCACCCCTGCGGGGGCTTACAATGAGCAGTTCTTC
abundance: -; d_gene: -; v_gene: TRBV4-1; j_gene: TRBJ1-3; CDR3aa: CASSQEDRISENTIYF; CDR3nt: TGCGCCAGCAGCCAAGAAGACAGAATCTCTGAAAACACCATATATTTT
abundance: few; d_gene: -; v_gene: TRBV5-4; j_gene: TRBJ2-4; CDR3aa: CASSFDSAKNIQYF; CDR3nt: TGTGCCAGCAGCTTTGACAGTGCCAAAAACATTCAGTACTTC
abundance: many; d_gene: -; v_gene: TRBV12-3/TRBV12-4; j_gene: TRBJ1-4; CDR3aa: CASTRGGFEKLFF; CDR3nt: TGTGCCAGCACTCGAGGGGGGTTTGAAAAACTGTTTTTT
abundance: -; d_gene: -; v_gene: TRBV7-9; j_gene: TRBJ1-2; CDR3aa: CASSGQSNYGYTF; CDR3nt: TGTGCCAGCAGCGGACAGAGTAACTATGGCTACACCTTC